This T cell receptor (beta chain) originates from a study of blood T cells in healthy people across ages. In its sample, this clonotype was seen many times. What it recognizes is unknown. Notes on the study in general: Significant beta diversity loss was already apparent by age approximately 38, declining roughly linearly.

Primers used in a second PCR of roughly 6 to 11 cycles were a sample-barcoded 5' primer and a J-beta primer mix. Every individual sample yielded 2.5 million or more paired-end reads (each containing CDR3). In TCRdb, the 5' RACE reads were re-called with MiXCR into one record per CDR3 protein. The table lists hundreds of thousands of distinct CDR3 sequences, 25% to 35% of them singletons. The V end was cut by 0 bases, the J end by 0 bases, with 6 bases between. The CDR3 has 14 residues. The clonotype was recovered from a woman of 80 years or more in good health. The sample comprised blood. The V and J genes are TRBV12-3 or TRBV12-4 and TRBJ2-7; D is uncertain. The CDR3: CASSLAYRSYEQYF. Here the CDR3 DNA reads TGTGCCAGCAGTTTAGCGTATCGCTCCTACGAGCAGTACTTC.